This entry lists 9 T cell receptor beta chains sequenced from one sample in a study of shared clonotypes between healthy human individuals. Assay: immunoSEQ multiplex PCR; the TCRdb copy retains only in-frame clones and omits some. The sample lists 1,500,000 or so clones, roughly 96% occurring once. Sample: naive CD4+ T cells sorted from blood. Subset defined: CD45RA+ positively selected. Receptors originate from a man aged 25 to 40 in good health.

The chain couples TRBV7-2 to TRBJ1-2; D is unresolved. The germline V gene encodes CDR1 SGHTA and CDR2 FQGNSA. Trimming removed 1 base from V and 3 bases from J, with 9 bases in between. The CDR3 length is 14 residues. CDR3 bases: TGTGCCAGCAGCTTAGGAGGCCAGCACTATGGCTACACCTTC. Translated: CASSLGGQHYGYTF.

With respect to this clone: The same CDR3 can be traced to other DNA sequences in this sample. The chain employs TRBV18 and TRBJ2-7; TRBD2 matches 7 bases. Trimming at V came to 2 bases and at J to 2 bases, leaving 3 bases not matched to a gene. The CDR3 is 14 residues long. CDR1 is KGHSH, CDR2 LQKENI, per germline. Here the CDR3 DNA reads TGTGCCAGCTCACCAAAAGCGGGAACCTACGAGCAGTACTTC. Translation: CASSPKAGTYEQYF.

DNA of the CDR3: TGTGCTAGTGGTTTGGCCGCGGGAGGCGGGAACCGCGAGCTGTTTTTT. Amino acid sequence: CASGLAAGGGNRELFF. The genes are TRBV12-5 and TRBJ2-2, with 8 bases matching TRBD2. The CDR3 has 16 residues. J was trimmed by 11 bases and V by 1 base; bases with no gene match: 12. Germline CDR1 is LGHNT and CDR2 is FRNRAP. The variable domain in full, with the rest retrieved from reference TRBV12-5 and TRBJ2-2, is DARVTQTPRHKVTEMGQEVTMRCQPILGHNTVFWYRQTMMQGLELLAYFRNRAPLDDSGMPKDRFSAEMPDATLATLKIQPSEPRDSAVYFCASGLAAGGGNRELFFGEGSRLTVL.

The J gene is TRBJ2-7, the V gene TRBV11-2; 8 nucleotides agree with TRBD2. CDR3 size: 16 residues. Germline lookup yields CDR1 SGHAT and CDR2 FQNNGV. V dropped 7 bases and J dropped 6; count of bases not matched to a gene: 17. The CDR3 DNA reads TGTGCCAGCAACAAACATCGGACTAGCATCCAACGCGAGCAGTACTTC. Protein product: CASNKHRTSIQREQYF.

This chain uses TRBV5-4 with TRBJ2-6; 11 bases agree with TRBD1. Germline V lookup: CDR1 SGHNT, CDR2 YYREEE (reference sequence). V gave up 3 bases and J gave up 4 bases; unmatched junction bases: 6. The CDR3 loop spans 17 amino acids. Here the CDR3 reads CASSSGQGATGANVLTF. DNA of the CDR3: TGTGCCAGCAGCTCCGGACAGGGGGCGACGGGGGCCAACGTCCTGACTTTC.

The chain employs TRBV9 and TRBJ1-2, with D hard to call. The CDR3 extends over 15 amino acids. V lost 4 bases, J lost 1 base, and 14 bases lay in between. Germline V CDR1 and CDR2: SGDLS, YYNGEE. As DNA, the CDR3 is TGTGCCAGCAGCCCCCTCGGAGGCGTTAACTATGGCTACACCTTC. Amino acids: CASSPLGGVNYGYTF.

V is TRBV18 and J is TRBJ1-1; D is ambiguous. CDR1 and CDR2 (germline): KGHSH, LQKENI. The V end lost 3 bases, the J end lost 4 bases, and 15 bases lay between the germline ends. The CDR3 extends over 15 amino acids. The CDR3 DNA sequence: TGTGCCAGCTCACCTTACAGAACACCGGGCACTGAAGCTTTCTTT. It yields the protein CASSPYRTPGTEAFF. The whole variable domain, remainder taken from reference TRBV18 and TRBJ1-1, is NAGVMQNPRHLVRRRGQEARLRCSPMKGHSHVYWYRQLPEEGLKFMVYLQKENIIDESGMPKERFSAEFPKEGPSILRIQQVVRGDSAAYFCASSPYRTPGTEAFFGQGTRLTVV.

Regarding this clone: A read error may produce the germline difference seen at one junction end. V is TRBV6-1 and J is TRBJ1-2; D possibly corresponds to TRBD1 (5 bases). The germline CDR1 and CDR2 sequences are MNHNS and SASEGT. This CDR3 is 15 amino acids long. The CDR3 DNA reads TGTGCCAGCAGCGAAGCGGGGGTGCCCTCCTATGGCTACACCTTC. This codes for CASSEAGVPSYGYTF.

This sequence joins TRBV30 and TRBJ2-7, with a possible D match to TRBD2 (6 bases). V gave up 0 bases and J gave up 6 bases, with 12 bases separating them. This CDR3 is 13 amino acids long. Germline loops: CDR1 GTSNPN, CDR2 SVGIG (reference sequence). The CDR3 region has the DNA TGTGCCTGGAGTGTACGTGGGGGAGGCGAGCAGTACTTC. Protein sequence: CAWSVRGGGEQYF. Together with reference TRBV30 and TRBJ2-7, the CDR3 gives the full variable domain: SQTIHQWPATLVQPVGSPLSLECTVEGTSNPNLYWYRQAAGRGLQLLFYSVGIGQISSEVPQNLSASRPQDRQFILSSKKLLLSDSGFYLCAWSVRGGGEQYFGPGTRLTVT.